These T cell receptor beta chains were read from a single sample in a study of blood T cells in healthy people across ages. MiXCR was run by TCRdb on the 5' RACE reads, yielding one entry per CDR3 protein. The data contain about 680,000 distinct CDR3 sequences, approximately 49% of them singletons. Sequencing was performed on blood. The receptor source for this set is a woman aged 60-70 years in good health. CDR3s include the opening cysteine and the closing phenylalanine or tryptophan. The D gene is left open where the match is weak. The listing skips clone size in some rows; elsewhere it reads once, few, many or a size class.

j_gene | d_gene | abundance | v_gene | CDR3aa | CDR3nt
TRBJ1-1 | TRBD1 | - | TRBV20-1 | CSAGQGASNTEAFF | TGCAGTGCTGGACAGGGGGCCTCGAACACTGAAGCTTTCTTT
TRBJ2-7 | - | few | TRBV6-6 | CASTDYPPYEQYF | TGTGCCAGCACCGACTATCCACCCTACGAGCAGTACTTC
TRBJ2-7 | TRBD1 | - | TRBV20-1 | CSATGQGSSYEQYF | TGCAGTGCTACCGGACAGGGCAGCTCCTACGAGCAGTACTTC
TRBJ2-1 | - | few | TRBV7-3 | CASSRDSGGFYNEQFF | TGTGCCAGCAGCCGGGATTCGGGCGGCTTCTACAATGAGCAGTTCTTC
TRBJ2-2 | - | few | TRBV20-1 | CSARRRSGELFF | TGCAGTGCTAGACGTAGGTCCGGGGAGCTGTTTTTT
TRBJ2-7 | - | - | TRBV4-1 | CASSLEAGTAQYF | TGCGCCAGCAGCCTGGAGGCGGGGACTGCGCAGTACTTC
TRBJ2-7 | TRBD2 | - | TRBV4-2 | CACSQFSGSSYEQYF | TGTGCCTGCAGCCAGTTTAGCGGGAGTTCCTACGAGCAGTACTTC
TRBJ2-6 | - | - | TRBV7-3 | CASSKISGANVLTF | TGTGCCAGCAGCAAGATCTCTGGGGCCAACGTCCTGACTTTC
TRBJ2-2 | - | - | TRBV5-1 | CASSLTPSVLNTGELFF | TGCGCCAGCAGCTTGACGCCATCAGTACTGAACACCGGGGAGCTGTTTTTT
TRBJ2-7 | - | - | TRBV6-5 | CASSSTLSEQYF | TGTGCCAGCAGTTCAACCCTATCCGAGCAGTACTTC
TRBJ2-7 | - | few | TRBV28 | CASSTPPYEQYF | TGTGCCAGCAGCACCCCTCCCTACGAGCAGTACTTC
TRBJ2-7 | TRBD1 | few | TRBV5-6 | CASSSFGTDPYEQYF | TGTGCCAGCAGCTCATTTGGGACAGACCCTTACGAGCAGTACTTC
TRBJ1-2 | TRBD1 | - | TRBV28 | CASSPGQVQVYGYTF | TGTGCCAGCAGTCCTGGACAGGTACAAGTCTATGGCTACACCTTC
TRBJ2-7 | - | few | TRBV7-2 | CASSSPAIGEQYF | TGTGCCAGCAGCTCCCCGGCTATCGGCGAGCAGTACTTC
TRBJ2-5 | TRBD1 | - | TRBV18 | CASSPRIGQGETQYF | TGTGCCAGCTCACCAAGGATCGGACAGGGCGAGACCCAGTACTTC
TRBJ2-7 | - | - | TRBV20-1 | CSARASRDSPYEQYF | TGCAGTGCTAGAGCCTCCAGAGACAGCCCCTACGAGCAGTACTTC
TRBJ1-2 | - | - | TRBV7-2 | CASILGKQANYGYTF | TGTGCCAGCATCTTGGGTAAACAGGCAAATTATGGCTACACCTTC
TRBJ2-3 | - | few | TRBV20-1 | CSAFTSQATDTQYF | TGCAGTGCTTTCACTAGCCAGGCCACAGATACGCAGTATTTT
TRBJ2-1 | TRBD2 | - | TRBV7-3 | CASSSGLAGGSNEQFF | TGTGCCAGCAGCTCGGGACTAGCGGGAGGCTCCAATGAGCAGTTCTTC
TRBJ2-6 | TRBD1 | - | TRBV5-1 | CASSQGAGANVLTF | TGCGCCAGCAGTCAGGGGGCTGGGGCCAACGTCCTGACTTTC
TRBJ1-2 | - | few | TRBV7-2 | CASSAGRDRGYTF | TGTGCCAGCAGCGCGGGGCGGGATCGCGGCTACACCTTC
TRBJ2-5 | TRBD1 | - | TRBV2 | CATNPEDRVSRAQYF | TGTGCGACCAACCCTGAGGACAGGGTGAGCCGGGCGCAGTACTTC
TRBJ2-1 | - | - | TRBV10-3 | CAISEVESSYNEQFF | TGTGCCATCAGTGAGGTGGAGAGCTCCTACAATGAGCAGTTCTTC
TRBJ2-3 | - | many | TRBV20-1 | CSASDPEIGTDTQYF | TGCAGTGCCTCTGACCCCGAGATCGGCACAGATACGCAGTATTTT
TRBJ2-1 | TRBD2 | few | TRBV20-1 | CSAREGTRREQFF | TGCAGTGCTAGAGAGGGGACTAGGCGTGAGCAGTTCTTC
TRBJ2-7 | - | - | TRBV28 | CASSRPGSSYEQYF | TGTGCCAGCAGCCGACCCGGGAGCTCCTACGAGCAGTACTTC
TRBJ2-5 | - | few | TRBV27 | CASSLNRYQETQYF | TGTGCCAGCAGTTTGAACAGGTACCAAGAGACCCAGTACTTC